The next 32 T cell receptor beta chains were all read from a single sample in a study of STAT5B mutations in CD4+ large granular lymphocyte leukemia. Method: immunoSEQ multiplex PCR; TCRdb's copy keeps in-frame clones and lacks some. The sample has some 34,000 clones; 80% to 90% are singletons. The sequencing sample was made of CD4+ T cells from blood buffy coats. These receptor sequences come from a human donor in good health.

The chain carries TRBV5-4 and TRBJ2-2; TRBD2 matches 9 bases. The CDR3 covers 14 residues. J was trimmed by 13 bases and V by 0 bases; bases with no gene match: 7. Germline V gene lookup returns CDR1 SGHNT and CDR2 YYREEE (reference sequence). CDR3 residues: CASSLDLAGLGLFF. DNA of the CDR3: TGTGCCAGCAGCTTGGACCTAGCGGGACTAGGGCTGTTTTTT. The variable domain in full, completed from reference TRBV5-4 and TRBJ2-2, reads ETGVTQSPTHLIKTRGQQVTLRCSSQSGHNTVSWYQQALGQGPQFIFQYYREEENGRGNFPPRFSGLQFPNYSSELNVNALELDDSALYLCASSLDLAGLGLFFGEGSRLTVL.

The V and J genes are TRBV4-3 and TRBJ2-1; D not certain. Germline values: CDR1 LGHNA, CDR2 YSLEER. V lost 1 base to trimming and J lost 6 bases, with 13 bases between them. CDR3 length equals 15 residues. The CDR3 here is CASSQGRISGNEQFF. CDR3 DNA sequence: TGCGCCAGCAGCCAAGGCCGGATTTCCGGCAATGAGCAGTTCTTC.

V and J are TRBV7-9 and TRBJ1-2; D not certain. The V end was cut by 0 bases, the J end by 10 bases, with 9 bases between. CDR1 and CDR2 from the germline V gene are SEHNR and FQNEAQ (reference sequence). The CDR3 contains 12 residues. The CDR3 protein is CASSLAQISYTF. The CDR3 DNA reads TGTGCCAGCAGCTTAGCCCAGATATCCTACACCTTC.

This clone was seen only once. This sequence joins TRBV5-6 and TRBJ2-3; 9 bases line up with TRBD1. CDR3 length equals 16 residues. J gave up 2 bases and V 1 base, and 5 bases lay outside the gene matches. The germline V gene has CDR1 SGHDT and CDR2 YYEEEE. The CDR3 sequence: CASSLSGQGYTDTQYF. The CDR3 DNA is TGTGCCAGCAGCTTGTCGGGACAGGGTTACACAGATACGCAGTATTTT.

The V and J genes are TRBV2 and TRBJ1-1, with a weak D call TRBD1 (5 bases). Germline CDR1 reads SNHLY; CDR2 reads FYNNEI. V was shortened by 3 bases and J by 1 base, with 9 bases between the two germline ends. The CDR3 consists of 14 residues. The CDR3 spells CASSEGQGNTEAFF. CDR3 nucleotides: TGTGCCAGCAGTGAGGGGCAGGGGAACACTGAAGCTTTCTTT.

V and J are TRBV19 and TRBJ2-1; the D gene could be TRBD1 or TRBD2 (5 bases each). The CDR3 runs to 13 residues. V was pared by 5 bases and J by 10 bases, with 15 bases between. The germline V gene encodes CDR1 LNHDA and CDR2 SQIVND (reference sequence). CDR3 region: CASSASGTLEQFF. The CDR3 DNA reads TGTGCCAGTAGTGCTTCCGGGACCCTAGAGCAGTTCTTC. Complete variable domain (other parts from reference TRBV19 and TRBJ2-1): DGGITQSPKYLFRKEGQNVTLSCEQNLNHDAMYWYRQDPGQGLRLIYYSQIVNDFQKGDIAEGYSVSREKKESFPLTVTSAQKNPTAFYLCASSASGTLEQFFGPGTRLTVL.

This clone has a handful of counts. The J gene is TRBJ1-2, the V gene TRBV28; no definite D call. Germline V CDR1 and CDR2: MDHEN, SYDVKM. The length of the CDR3 is 12 residues. The ends were cut back, 5 bases at V and 13 bases at J, with 17 bases in the middle. DNA of the CDR3: TGTGCCAGCAGTCCTCGGAAGGGATCATCCACCTTC. Its protein product is CASSPRKGSSTF.

In its sample, this clone was seen a few times. The V gene is TRBV2, the J gene TRBJ2-7; 7 positions agree with TRBD2. V lost 5 bases and J lost 6; bases outside the gene matches: 7. This CDR3 has 13 residues. Germline loops: CDR1 SNHLY, CDR2 FYNNEI. The DNA of the CDR3 is TGTGCCAGCAGTCCTGGACTAGTCGGCGAGCAGTACTTC. It translates to CASSPGLVGEQYF.

The chain uses TRBV15 and TRBJ1-2; TRBD1 might be the D (6 bases). CDR3 length: 16 amino acids. Germline loops: CDR1 LNHNV, CDR2 YYDKDF (reference sequence). V dropped 2 bases and J dropped 4 bases, with 17 bases sitting between them. The CDR3 DNA is TGTGCCACCAGCAGATCACAACAGGGAGGGCCCTATGGCTACACCTTC. This codes for CATSRSQQGGPYGYTF.

The CDR3: CASSLLGVGNQPQHF. In DNA form, the CDR3 reads TGTGCCAGCAGCCTTCTAGGGGTGGGCAATCAGCCCCAGCATTTT. The genes are TRBV5-6 and TRBJ1-5; a possible D gene is TRBD1 (5 bases). The CDR3 totals 15 residues. Germline CDR1 and CDR2: SGHDT and YYEEEE. The V gene lost 4 bases and the J gene lost 2 bases, with 13 bases spanning the gap.

The chain carries TRBV7-8 and TRBJ2-3; possible D gene TRBD2, 7 bases. The CDR3 sequence is 16 residues long. V dropped 3 bases and J dropped 3 bases, with 16 bases sitting between them. The V gene's germline CDR1 is SGHVS and CDR2 FQNEAQ. The CDR3 loop is CASSFEGGGGTDTQYF. The CDR3 bases are TGTGCCAGCAGCTTCGAAGGGGGGGGAGGGACAGATACGCAGTATTTT.

The chain carries TRBV28 and TRBJ1-1, with 10 positions matching TRBD1. This CDR3 comprises 14 residues. The trim removed 5 bases at V and 9 bases at J, leaving 9 bases unmatched. Germline V lookup: CDR1 MDHEN, CDR2 SYDVKM. The CDR3 region has the DNA TGTGCCAGCAGTGGGACAGGGGCACTGTTGCAAGCTTTCTTT. It yields the protein CASSGTGALLQAFF.

The chain carries TRBV28 and TRBJ1-3, with D maybe TRBD1 (5 bases). V was shortened by 3 bases and J by 4 bases, with 10 bases between the two germline ends. The CDR3 runs 14 residues. Per germline, CDR1 MDHEN and CDR2 SYDVKM. In nucleotides, the CDR3 is TGTGCCAGCAGTTTCGGGGGGGTCGGAAACACCATATATTTT. Its protein is CASSFGGVGNTIYF.

The V gene is TRBV28, the J gene TRBJ1-1, with D unresolved. Germline CDR1 MDHEN, CDR2 SYDVKM. The CDR3 runs to 12 residues. Trimming cost V 2 bases and J 0 bases, with 1 base left between them. The CDR3 DNA reads as TGTGCCAGCAGTTTAATGAACACTGAAGCTTTCTTT. It codes for CASSLMNTEAFF.

The chain employs TRBV9 and TRBJ2-1; tentatively, D is TRBD1 or TRBD2 (5 bases each). Trimming cost V 4 bases and J 8 bases, with 19 bases left between them. The CDR3 is 15 residues long. Germline V CDR1 and CDR2: SGDLS, YYNGEE. CDR3: CASSPILAGSDEQFF. CDR3 bases: TGTGCCAGCAGCCCCATTCTGGCAGGGAGCGATGAGCAGTTCTTC.

This chain connects TRBV29-1 to TRBJ2-5; 9 nucleotides align to TRBD1. The germline V gene has CDR1 SQVTM and CDR2 ANQGSEA. The CDR3 sequence is 14 residues long. Trimming took 3 bases from V and 4 from J; bases not matched to a gene: 6. CDR3 nucleotides: TGCAGCGTTGATGGGACAGGGAGTGGAGAGACCCAGTACTTC. Its translation: CSVDGTGSGETQYF.

The V gene is TRBV6-5, the J gene TRBJ1-2, with D perhaps matching TRBD1 (6 bases). The CDR3 is 13 residues long. From germline, CDR1 is MNHEY and CDR2 SVGAGI. Trimming took off 6 bases at V and 7 bases at J, with 15 bases between the two ends. The CDR3 here is CASSTRTEGGYTF. For the CDR3, the DNA is TGTGCCAGCAGCACCCGGACAGAGGGTGGCTACACCTTC.

The chain combines TRBV7-2 with TRBJ1-4; D possibly corresponds to TRBD1 (5 bases). Looked up from germline, CDR1 is SGHTA and CDR2 is FQGNSA. Trimming pared 0 bases from V and 7 bases from J, leaving 15 bases between. The CDR3 totals 16 residues. The CDR3 reads CASSLAPGDGGEKLFF. CDR3 DNA: TGTGCCAGCAGCTTAGCGCCGGGGGACGGAGGTGAAAAACTGTTTTTT.

The chain couples TRBV28 to TRBJ1-1; 8 nucleotides line up with TRBD1. CDR1 is MDHEN, CDR2 SYDVKM, per germline. V dropped 8 bases and J dropped 2; count of bases not matched to a gene: 7. The CDR3 loop spans 14 amino acids. CDR3 sequence (DNA): TGTGCCAGCCTAACCGGACAGGGAAACACTGAAGCTTTCTTT. Encoded protein: CASLTGQGNTEAFF. Full variable domain (missing parts from reference TRBV28 and TRBJ1-1): DVKVTQSSRYLVKRTGEKVFLECVQDMDHENMFWYRQDPGLGLRLIYFSYDVKMKEKGDIPEGYSVSREKKERFSLILESASTNQTSMYLCASLTGQGNTEAFFGQGTRLTVV.

The chain uses TRBV7-2 and TRBJ2-5, with TRBD2 matching 8 bases. Germline CDR1 and CDR2: SGHTA and FQGNSA. With 2 bases clipped from V and 5 bases from J, the junction kept 4 bases outside the gene matches. The CDR3 is 14 residues long. CDR3 sequence: CASSLNTGGETQYF. The CDR3 coding sequence is TGTGCCAGCAGCTTAAATACGGGAGGGGAGACCCAGTACTTC.

For the CDR3, the DNA is TGTGCCAGCAGTTTTATCTGGGGCAATCAGCCCCAGCATTTT. Translating gives CASSFIWGNQPQHF. The chain is built from TRBV27 and TRBJ1-5; D uncertain. The V end was cut by 3 bases, the J end by 2 bases, with 8 bases between. The germline V gene has CDR1 MNHEY and CDR2 SMNVEV (reference sequence). The CDR3 runs 14 residues.

The chain couples TRBV19 to TRBJ2-2; D unclear. The germline V and J ends were trimmed by 2 bases and 1 base, with 5 bases remaining between them. This CDR3 contains 14 residues. The germline gives CDR1 LNHDA, CDR2 SQIVND (reference sequence). As DNA, the CDR3 is TGTGCCAGTAGTATATCGGGGAACACCGGGGAGCTGTTTTTT. This gives the protein CASSISGNTGELFF.

J is TRBJ1-1 and V is TRBV7-9; 7 bases match TRBD1. The junction had 3 bases not matched to a gene; V was cut back by 5 bases and J by 6 bases. The CDR3 sequence is 12 residues long. Germline CDR1 reads SEHNR; CDR2 reads FQNEAQ (reference sequence). CDR3 in DNA: TGTGCCAGCAGCCTGGGACAGCCTGAAGCTTTCTTT. Amino acid sequence: CASSLGQPEAFF. The variable domain in full, completed from reference TRBV7-9 and TRBJ1-1, reads DTGVSQNPRHKITKRGQNVTFRCDPISEHNRLYWYRQTLGQGPEFLTYFQNEAQLEKSRLLSDRFSAERPKGSFSTLEIQRTEQGDSAMYLCASSLGQPEAFFGQGTRLTVV.

The chain recombines TRBV5-1 with TRBJ1-1, with a weak D call TRBD1 (6 bases). From germline, CDR1 is SGHRS and CDR2 YFSETQ. CDR3 size: 14 residues. The ends were cut back, 3 bases at V and 4 bases at J, with 13 bases in the middle. CDR3 DNA: TGCGCCAGCAGCTCAGGACAGTTATCCACTGAAGCTTTCTTT. Its protein is CASSSGQLSTEAFF. Using reference TRBV5-1 and TRBJ1-1 for the parts outside the CDR3, the full variable domain is KAGVTQTPRYLIKTRGQQVTLSCSPISGHRSVSWYQQTPGQGLQFLFEYFSETQRNKGNFPGRFSGRQFSNSRSEMNVSTLELGDSALYLCASSSGQLSTEAFFGQGTRLTVV.

The genes are TRBV6-6 and TRBJ1-1; 10 positions match TRBD1. This CDR3 is 15 amino acids long. Germline-derived CDR1 and CDR2 are MNHNY and SVGAGI (reference sequence). V trimming: 6 bases; J trimming: 4 bases; junction bases outside the gene matches: 8. CDR3 coding DNA: TGTGCCAGCAGCTCTCAGACAGGGGGCCCCACTGAAGCTTTCTTT. It specifies CASSSQTGGPTEAFF.

The genes are TRBV28 and TRBJ2-5; D might be TRBD1 or TRBD2, each matching 5 bases. The CDR3 runs 11 residues. Germline V gives CDR1 MDHEN, CDR2 SYDVKM. V was trimmed by 8 bases and J by 2 bases, leaving 6 bases between them. CDR3 nucleotide sequence: TGTGCCAGCGGGGGACAAGAGACCCAGTACTTC. As protein: CASGGQETQYF.

A single count supports this clone. This chain joins TRBV5-5 and TRBJ1-2; D might be TRBD1 (6 bases). Trimming removed 6 bases at V and 2 bases at J, with 11 bases between. Germline V gene sequence: CDR1 SGHKS, CDR2 YYEKEE (reference sequence). The CDR3 sequence is 13 residues long. CDR3 amino acids: CASNIQGNYGYTF. The CDR3 DNA sequence: TGTGCCAGCAATATACAGGGCAACTATGGCTACACCTTC.

The gene calls are TRBV2 and TRBJ1-5, with D perhaps matching TRBD1 (5 bases). The CDR3 sequence is 13 residues long. V was shortened by 5 bases and J by 3 bases, with 8 bases between the two germline ends. In germline, CDR1 is SNHLY, CDR2 FYNNEI. In DNA form, the CDR3 reads TGTGCCAGCAGTCGACAGAACAATCAGCCCCAGCATTTT. Protein sequence: CASSRQNNQPQHF.

The rearrangement joins TRBV30 to TRBJ2-3; TRBD1 is a possible D gene (6 bases). Germline V gives CDR1 GTSNPN, CDR2 SVGIG (reference sequence). This CDR3 spans 16 amino acids. Trimming took 0 bases from V and 0 from J, leaving 13 bases between them. CDR3 in DNA: TGTGCCTGGAGTGTATTTGGGGGCTTTAGCACAGATACGCAGTATTTT. It codes for CAWSVFGGFSTDTQYF.

The V call is TRBV6-6, the J call TRBJ2-5; TRBD1 might be the D (6 bases). Per germline, CDR1 MNHNY and CDR2 SVGAGI (reference sequence). Trimming stripped 4 bases from V and 0 bases from J, with 9 bases between. The CDR3 is 14 amino acids. CDR3 sequence: CASSLRQDQETQYF. For the CDR3, the DNA is TGTGCCAGCAGTTTACGACAGGACCAAGAGACCCAGTACTTC.

V and J are TRBV6-5 and TRBJ2-7; TRBD2 might be the D (6 bases). The CDR3 runs to 13 residues. Germline V gives CDR1 MNHEY, CDR2 SVGAGI. V lost 2 bases, J lost 12 bases, and 17 bases lay in between. The CDR3 coding sequence is TGTGCCAGCAGTTACGGGGGGTCGGGGGTCGCGTACTTC. Protein: CASSYGGSGVAYF.

This clone was observed a few times. The chain carries TRBV28 and TRBJ2-7; the match to TRBD2 covers 9 bases. V was pared by 5 bases and J by 2 bases, with 19 bases of the junction left unmatched. This CDR3 has 19 amino acids. Germline assignment: CDR1 MDHEN and CDR2 SYDVKM. The DNA of the CDR3 is TGTGCCAGCAGTCCCCAGACAGGGAAGGGGGCTAGCGGGACCTACGAGCAGTACTTC. Residues: CASSPQTGKGASGTYEQYF. Filled out from reference TRBV28 and TRBJ2-7, the complete variable domain reads DVKVTQSSRYLVKRTGEKVFLECVQDMDHENMFWYRQDPGLGLRLIYFSYDVKMKEKGDIPEGYSVSREKKERFSLILESASTNQTSMYLCASSPQTGKGASGTYEQYFGPGTRLTVT.